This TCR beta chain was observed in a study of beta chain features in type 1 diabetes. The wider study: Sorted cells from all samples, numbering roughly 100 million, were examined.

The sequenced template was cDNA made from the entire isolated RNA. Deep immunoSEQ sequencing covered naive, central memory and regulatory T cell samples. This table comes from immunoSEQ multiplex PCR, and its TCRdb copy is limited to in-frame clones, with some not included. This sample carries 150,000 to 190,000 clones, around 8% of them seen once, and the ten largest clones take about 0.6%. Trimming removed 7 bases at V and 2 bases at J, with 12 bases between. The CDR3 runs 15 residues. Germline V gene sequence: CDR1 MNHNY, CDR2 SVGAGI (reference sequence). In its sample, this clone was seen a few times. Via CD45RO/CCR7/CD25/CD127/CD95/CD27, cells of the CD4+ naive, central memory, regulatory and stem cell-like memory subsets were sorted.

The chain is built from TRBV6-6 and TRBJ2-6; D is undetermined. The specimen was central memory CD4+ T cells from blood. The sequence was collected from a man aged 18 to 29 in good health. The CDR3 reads CASTKFGAGANVLTF. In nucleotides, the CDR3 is TGTGCCAGCACTAAGTTCGGAGCTGGGGCCAACGTCCTGACTTTC.